A selection of T cell receptor beta chains follows, all from one sample in a study of blood T cell repertoires in COVID-19. Sequencing was performed with immunoSEQ multiplex PCR; in TCRdb, only in-frame clones are kept and a portion is missing. The sample lists 400,000 or so clones, 70% to 90% occurring once. Sequenced material: peripheral blood. These receptors all stem from a human donor in a cohort sampled during active COVID-19. Each CDR3 is given with its conserved first and last residue. Fields, in order: J gene, D gene, V gene, clone size, CDR3 protein, CDR3 DNA. The D gene is left open where the match is weak. Expanded clones are given a class, and other clones once, few, many or no size at all.

J gene: TRBJ2-1; D gene: TRBD1; V gene: TRBV6-5; clone size: NA; CDR3 protein: CASSYWDRTYNEQFF; CDR3 DNA: TGTGCCAGCAGTTATTGGGACAGGACATACAATGAGCAGTTCTTC
J gene: TRBJ1-4; D gene: TRBD1; V gene: TRBV6-6; clone size: NA; CDR3 protein: CASSRQGAGGTNEKLFF; CDR3 DNA: TGTGCCAGCAGTCGACAGGGGGCTGGTGGAACTAATGAAAAACTGTTTTTT
J gene: TRBJ2-7; D gene: TRBD1; V gene: TRBV11-2; clone size: NA; CDR3 protein: CASSLGTGGLYEQYF; CDR3 DNA: TGTGCCAGCAGCTTAGGGACAGGGGGCCTCTACGAGCAGTACTTC
J gene: TRBJ1-2; D gene: TRBD1; V gene: TRBV28; clone size: NA; CDR3 protein: CASIPQGAYGYTF; CDR3 DNA: TGTGCCAGCATCCCACAGGGGGCTTATGGCTACACCTTC
J gene: TRBJ1-2; D gene: TRBD1; V gene: TRBV5-1; clone size: NA; CDR3 protein: CASSQDREIGYTF; CDR3 DNA: TGCGCCAGCAGCCAGGACAGGGAAATCGGCTACACCTTC
J gene: TRBJ2-4; D gene: TRBD2; V gene: TRBV6-1; clone size: NA; CDR3 protein: CASSEGSNRGGAIAKNIQYF; CDR3 DNA: TGTGCCAGCAGTGAAGGGTCAAATCGGGGGGGCGCGATAGCCAAAAACATTCAGTACTTC
J gene: TRBJ1-1; D gene: NA; V gene: TRBV12-3/TRBV12-4; clone size: NA; CDR3 protein: CASSPLIPFEAFF; CDR3 DNA: TGTGCCAGCAGTCCTCTTATTCCTTTTGAAGCTTTCTTT
J gene: TRBJ1-1; D gene: NA; V gene: TRBV18; clone size: NA; CDR3 protein: CASAYRSSNTEAFF; CDR3 DNA: TGTGCCAGCGCATACAGGTCCTCGAACACTGAAGCTTTCTTT
J gene: TRBJ1-3; D gene: NA; V gene: TRBV5-1; clone size: NA; CDR3 protein: CASSIGSGNTIYF; CDR3 DNA: TGCGCCAGCTCTATTGGCTCTGGAAACACCATATATTTT
J gene: TRBJ2-3; D gene: TRBD2; V gene: TRBV10-3; clone size: once; CDR3 protein: CAIRLAGAGDTQYF; CDR3 DNA: TGTGCCATCAGATTAGCGGGAGCAGGAGATACGCAGTATTTT
J gene: TRBJ2-5; D gene: TRBD1; V gene: TRBV19; clone size: NA; CDR3 protein: CASSTDRVQTQYF; CDR3 DNA: TGTGCCAGTAGTACCGACAGGGTCCAGACCCAGTACTTC
J gene: TRBJ2-7; D gene: NA; V gene: TRBV19; clone size: NA; CDR3 protein: CASSILPGEQYF; CDR3 DNA: TGTGCCAGTAGTATCCTGCCCGGTGAGCAGTACTTC
J gene: TRBJ2-2; D gene: NA; V gene: TRBV7-3; clone size: NA; CDR3 protein: CASSEQGAGELFF; CDR3 DNA: TGTGCCAGCAGCGAACAGGGTGCCGGGGAGCTGTTTTTT
J gene: TRBJ2-7; D gene: TRBD2; V gene: TRBV7-3; clone size: NA; CDR3 protein: CASSLGQGGEQYF; CDR3 DNA: TGTGCCAGCAGCTTGGGTCAGGGAGGGGAGCAGTACTTC
J gene: TRBJ2-3; D gene: NA; V gene: TRBV5-1; clone size: NA; CDR3 protein: CASRPGVADTQYF; CDR3 DNA: TGCGCCAGCAGACCCGGGGTGGCAGATACGCAGTATTTT
J gene: TRBJ2-5; D gene: NA; V gene: TRBV19; clone size: NA; CDR3 protein: CASSEGNQETQYF; CDR3 DNA: TGTGCCAGTAGTGAGGGCAACCAAGAGACCCAGTACTTC
J gene: TRBJ2-6; D gene: NA; V gene: TRBV30; clone size: NA; CDR3 protein: CAWISSGTPSGANVLTF; CDR3 DNA: TGTGCCTGGATTTCCTCCGGGACACCCTCTGGGGCCAACGTCCTGACTTTC
J gene: TRBJ1-2; D gene: NA; V gene: TRBV2; clone size: NA; CDR3 protein: CASSRGKVSYGYTF; CDR3 DNA: TGTGCCAGCAGTCGCGGGAAAGTGTCCTATGGCTACACCTTC
J gene: TRBJ2-1; D gene: TRBD1; V gene: TRBV29-1; clone size: NA; CDR3 protein: CSAGTGVDNEQFF; CDR3 DNA: TGCAGCGCAGGGACAGGGGTAGACAATGAGCAGTTCTTC
J gene: TRBJ2-5; D gene: TRBD2; V gene: TRBV7-2; clone size: NA; CDR3 protein: CASSSRLAGETQYF; CDR3 DNA: TGTGCCAGCAGCTCCAGACTAGCCGGAGAGACCCAGTACTTC
J gene: TRBJ2-3; D gene: NA; V gene: TRBV9; clone size: NA; CDR3 protein: CASSWKSGRTDTQYF; CDR3 DNA: TGTGCCAGCAGTTGGAAAAGCGGGCGCACAGATACGCAGTATTTT
J gene: TRBJ2-1; D gene: TRBD2; V gene: TRBV5-1; clone size: NA; CDR3 protein: CASSSGRSSYNEQFF; CDR3 DNA: TGCGCCAGCAGCAGCGGGAGGAGCTCCTACAATGAGCAGTTCTTC
J gene: TRBJ2-5; D gene: NA; V gene: TRBV2; clone size: NA; CDR3 protein: CASGGNGGLGETQYF; CDR3 DNA: TGTGCCAGCGGGGGCAACGGGGGGCTTGGGGAGACCCAGTACTTC
J gene: TRBJ2-7; D gene: NA; V gene: TRBV20-1; clone size: NA; CDR3 protein: CSASIGGRQDEQYF; CDR3 DNA: TGCAGTGCTAGTATCGGGGGGCGCCAGGACGAGCAGTACTTC
J gene: TRBJ2-5; D gene: NA; V gene: TRBV6-1; clone size: NA; CDR3 protein: CASSERWRGTETQYF; CDR3 DNA: TGTGCCAGCAGTGAACGGTGGAGGGGTACAGAGACCCAGTACTTC
J gene: TRBJ1-1; D gene: TRBD1; V gene: TRBV27; clone size: NA; CDR3 protein: CASSRDRETEAFF; CDR3 DNA: TGTGCCAGCAGCCGGGACAGGGAAACTGAAGCTTTCTTT
J gene: TRBJ2-3; D gene: NA; V gene: TRBV5-1; clone size: few; CDR3 protein: CASSLGQTDTQYF; CDR3 DNA: TGCGCCAGCAGCCTAGGACAGACAGATACGCAGTATTTT
J gene: TRBJ2-3; D gene: TRBD2; V gene: TRBV27; clone size: NA; CDR3 protein: CASSLLAGSTDTQYF; CDR3 DNA: TGTGCCAGCAGTCTCCTAGCGGGATCCACAGATACGCAGTATTTT
J gene: TRBJ2-1; D gene: NA; V gene: TRBV29-1; clone size: NA; CDR3 protein: CSVELASGWGDEQFF; CDR3 DNA: TGCAGCGTTGAACTAGCCTCCGGTTGGGGTGATGAGCAGTTCTTC
J gene: TRBJ2-7; D gene: NA; V gene: TRBV21-1; clone size: NA; CDR3 protein: CASSAYGGALYEQYF; CDR3 DNA: TGTGCCAGCAGCGCCTATGGGGGGGCCCTCTACGAGCAGTACTTC
J gene: TRBJ2-3; D gene: NA; V gene: TRBV4-1; clone size: NA; CDR3 protein: CASSPEIGGDTQYF; CDR3 DNA: TGCGCCAGCAGCCCGGAGATCGGGGGAGATACGCAGTATTTT
J gene: TRBJ1-2; D gene: TRBD1; V gene: TRBV11-2; clone size: NA; CDR3 protein: CASSSPTTGGSRDGYTF; CDR3 DNA: TGTGCCAGCAGCTCACCTACAACAGGGGGGTCGCGCGATGGCTACACCTTC
J gene: TRBJ2-7; D gene: NA; V gene: TRBV11-3; clone size: NA; CDR3 protein: CASSLTGTQDEQYF; CDR3 DNA: TGTGCCAGCAGCTTAACAGGGACCCAGGACGAGCAGTACTTC
J gene: TRBJ2-2; D gene: NA; V gene: TRBV6-2/TRBV6-3; clone size: few; CDR3 protein: CASSYESTGELFF; CDR3 DNA: TGTGCCAGCAGTTACGAGAGCACCGGGGAGCTGTTTTTT
J gene: TRBJ2-5; D gene: NA; V gene: TRBV7-8; clone size: NA; CDR3 protein: CASRSQGGAGNLETQYF; CDR3 DNA: TGTGCCAGCAGATCCCAAGGGGGAGCGGGGAATTTAGAGACCCAGTACTTC
J gene: TRBJ2-2; D gene: NA; V gene: TRBV24-1; clone size: few; CDR3 protein: CATSVGHSRELFF; CDR3 DNA: TGTGCCACCAGTGTCGGACATTCCAGGGAGCTGTTTTTT